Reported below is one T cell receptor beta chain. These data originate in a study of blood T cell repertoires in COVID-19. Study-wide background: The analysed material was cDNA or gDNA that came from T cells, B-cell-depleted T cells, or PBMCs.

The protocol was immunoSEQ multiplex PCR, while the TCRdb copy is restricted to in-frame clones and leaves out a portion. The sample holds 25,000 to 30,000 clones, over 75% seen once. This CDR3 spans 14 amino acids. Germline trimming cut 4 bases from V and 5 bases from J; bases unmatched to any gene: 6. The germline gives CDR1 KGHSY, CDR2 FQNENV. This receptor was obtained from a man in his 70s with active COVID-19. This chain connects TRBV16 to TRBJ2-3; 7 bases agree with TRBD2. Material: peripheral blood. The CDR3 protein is CASSLAGPGDTQYF. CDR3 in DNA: TGTGCCAGCAGCCTAGCGGGTCCCGGAGATACGCAGTATTTT.